The 10 T cell receptor beta chains below all came from one sample that was sequenced in a study of cytomegalovirus exposure and HLA in healthy donors. It was with 60 Vbeta and 13 Jbeta primers that the PCR ran. Produced via immunoSEQ multiplex PCR; TCRdb's table is partial and in-frame only. The sample carries over 75,000 clones, under 80% recorded once. Sequenced material: PBMCs. Every receptor here comes from a middle-aged man in good health and CMV-seropositive.

This rearrangement joins TRBV10-3 to TRBJ1-4, with 7 bases identical to TRBD1. Germline V CDR1 and CDR2: ENHRY, SYGVKD. The CDR3 has 16 amino acids. The trim removed 6 bases at V and 0 bases at J, leaving 7 bases unmatched. In DNA, the CDR3 is TGTGCCATCAGAGGCGACAGGGACCCAACTAATGAAAAACTGTTTTTT. Translation: CAIRGDRDPTNEKLFF.

This rearrangement joins TRBV5-4 to TRBJ2-5, with 8 bases matching TRBD2. Trimming at V came to 6 bases and at J to 5 bases, leaving 12 bases not matched to a gene. Germline V CDR1 and CDR2: SGHNT, YYREEE (reference sequence). CDR3 length: 15 amino acids. The CDR3 is CASKGGGGQEETQYF. The CDR3 nucleotides are TGTGCCAGCAAGGGCGGCGGGGGGCAGGAGGAGACCCAGTACTTC.

The V call is TRBV5-1, the J call TRBJ1-4, with D maybe TRBD1 (6 bases). Between the trimmed V and J ends, which lost 3 bases and 4 bases, there was a span of 10 bases. Per germline, CDR1 SGHRS and CDR2 YFSETQ. The CDR3 length is 14 residues. CDR3 in DNA: TGCGCCAGCAGCTCGGGAGGGGGTAATGAAAAACTGTTTTTT. Translating it yields CASSSGGGNEKLFF.

This clone has just a few counts. The V gene is TRBV4-1, the J gene TRBJ1-6, with 7 bases identical to TRBD1. CDR1 is MGHRA, CDR2 YSYEKL, per germline. The CDR3 sequence is 16 residues long. Unmatched junction bases numbered 6, after V lost 0 bases and J lost 7 bases. CDR3 in DNA: TGCGCCAGCAGCCAAGATAATAGGGGGCCCAATTCACCCCTCCACTTT. As protein: CASSQDNRGPNSPLHF.

The chain recombines TRBV4-2 with TRBJ2-1; 8 bases are shared with TRBD2. CDR1 and CDR2 (germline): LGHNA, YNFKEQ. This CDR3 is 12 amino acids long. The junction had 4 bases not matched to a gene; V was cut back by 4 bases and J by 11 bases. The CDR3 DNA reads TGTGCCAGCAGCCCGGGGGGGCCACAGCAGTTCTTC. Protein product: CASSPGGPQQFF.

This clone has just one count. This rearrangement joins TRBV9 to TRBJ1-2; possible D gene TRBD1, 6 bases. V dropped 3 bases and J dropped 4 bases, with 19 bases sitting between them. Germline-derived CDR1 and CDR2 are SGDLS and YYNGEE. The CDR3 runs to 16 residues. The CDR3 region is CASSARGAGVGYGYTF. DNA of the CDR3: TGTGCCAGCAGCGCCCGTGGGGCAGGGGTAGGCTATGGCTACACCTTC.

This chain uses TRBV4-3 with TRBJ1-3, with 8 bases lining up with TRBD1. CDR1 and CDR2 from the germline V gene are LGHNA and YSLEER. This CDR3 comprises 15 residues. With 1 base clipped from V and 6 bases from J, the junction kept 5 bases outside the gene matches. The CDR3 sequence is CASSQATGEANTIYF. CDR3 nucleotide sequence: TGCGCCAGCAGCCAAGCGACAGGGGAGGCAAACACCATATATTTT.

This chain connects TRBV5-4 to TRBJ2-3, with 10 bases lining up with TRBD2. The CDR3 is made up of 14 amino acids. Germline lookup yields CDR1 SGHNT and CDR2 YYREEE (reference sequence). V was pared by 0 bases and J by 9 bases, with 4 bases of the junction left unmatched. CDR3 DNA sequence: TGTGCCAGCAGCTTGGAACGAGCGGGGGGGACGCAGTATTTT. It codes for CASSLERAGGTQYF. Looking up the rest from reference TRBV5-4 and TRBJ2-3 gives the full variable domain: ETGVTQSPTHLIKTRGQQVTLRCSSQSGHNTVSWYQQALGQGPQFIFQYYREEENGRGNFPPRFSGLQFPNYSSELNVNALELDDSALYLCASSLERAGGTQYFGPGTRLTVL.

Written as DNA, the CDR3 is TGCGCCAGCAGCCAAGGTAGCAGTAACTATGGCTACACCTTC. Translating gives CASSQGSSNYGYTF. V is TRBV4-1 and J is TRBJ1-2; D uncertain. Germline loops: CDR1 MGHRA, CDR2 YSYEKL. Trimming shortened V by 1 base and J by 1 base, and 7 bases separated the two germline ends. There are 14 residues in the CDR3.

The CDR3: CASSIGQGMDEQYF. Here the CDR3 DNA reads TGTGCCAGTAGTATCGGCCAGGGAATGGACGAGCAGTACTTC. The gene calls are TRBV19 and TRBJ2-7, with D tentatively TRBD1 (5 bases). V gave up 3 bases and J gave up 5 bases, with 14 bases separating them. Germline V lookup: CDR1 LNHDA, CDR2 SQIVND (reference sequence). The CDR3 has 14 amino acids.